This T cell receptor (beta chain) was identified in a study of blood T cell repertoires in COVID-19. Study details: T cells, B-cell-depleted T cells, or PBMCs provided the cDNA or gDNA that served as material.

V shed 5 bases and J shed 2 bases, with 9 bases lying between them. The CDR3 runs to 13 residues. Methods used by the authors: Estimates of nucleated cell counts were drawn from the amplification of reference gene primers. Method: immunoSEQ multiplex PCR; TCRdb's copy keeps in-frame clones and lacks some. From that table come the V and J calls and clone size; the DNA was used to work out D and trimming. Among a few hundred thousand clones listed, about nine tenths were seen once. Sample: PBMCs or T cells enriched from blood (not recorded which). The genes are TRBV12-3 or TRBV12-4 and TRBJ2-5; weak D call: TRBD2 (5 bases). The receptor comes from a woman between 50 and 59 years old who had been exposed to COVID-19. CDR3: CASSPGLQETQYF. DNA for the CDR3: TGTGCCAGCAGTCCCGGACTGCAAGAGACCCAGTACTTC.